Below, 7 T cell receptor beta chains from the same sample are listed, as sequenced in a study of blood T cell repertoires in COVID-19. Using immunoSEQ multiplex PCR, the repertoire was profiled, and TCRdb retains in-frame clones only, with some absent. The sample includes about 100,000 clones, around 85% of them seen just once. The sample consisted of peripheral blood. These receptors all stem from a middle-aged man with active or convalescent COVID-19.

V is TRBV2 and J is TRBJ2-5, with TRBD2 as a possible D gene (7 bases). The germline gives CDR1 SNHLY, CDR2 FYNNEI. V was trimmed by 2 bases and J by 6 bases, leaving 16 bases between them. The CDR3 runs 15 residues. This CDR3 is CASSERRGGGKTQYF. DNA of the CDR3: TGTGCCAGCAGTGAACGAAGGGGAGGGGGAAAGACCCAGTACTTC.

The chain has TRBV14 and TRBJ2-1, with 8 bases matching TRBD2. The V gene's germline CDR1 is SGHDN and CDR2 FVKESK. The CDR3 is 16 residues long. J gave up 1 base and V 4 bases, and 6 bases lay outside the gene matches. The CDR3, as DNA: TGTGCCAGCAGCCGGAGCGGGAGCGATTCCTACAATGAGCAGTTCTTC. Its protein is CASSRSGSDSYNEQFF.

V and J are TRBV27 and TRBJ1-1; 7 bases align to TRBD1. The CDR3 has 16 amino acids. Germline CDR1 MNHEY, CDR2 SMNVEV (reference sequence). Unmatched junction bases numbered 4, after V lost 0 bases and J lost 0 bases. For the CDR3, the DNA is TGTGCCAGCAGTTTATCAGGGGGCAAGGTGAACACTGAAGCTTTCTTT. Residues: CASSLSGGKVNTEAFF.

This clone was recorded once. The rearrangement links TRBV28 to TRBJ1-2; D remains ambiguous. V lost 6 bases and J 2 bases, leaving 13 bases between the germline ends. The CDR3 totals 14 residues. Germline V gene sequence: CDR1 MDHEN, CDR2 SYDVKM. CDR3 in amino acids: CASRITQKNYGYTF. In DNA form, the CDR3 reads TGTGCCAGCAGGATCACCCAGAAAAACTATGGCTACACCTTC.

This CDR3 reads CASSQGQGMGHGYTF. The DNA for the CDR3 is TGTGCCAGCAGTCAAGGACAGGGGATGGGTCACGGCTACACCTTC. The chain uses TRBV27 and TRBJ1-2; 9 nucleotides agree with TRBD1. Germline CDR1 is MNHEY and CDR2 is SMNVEV (reference sequence). Unmatched junction bases numbered 12, after V lost 5 bases and J lost 8 bases. This CDR3 spans 15 amino acids.

In its sample, this clone was seen once. This chain connects TRBV24-1 to TRBJ1-2; TRBD1 aligns across 7 bases. This CDR3 region has 16 residues. V gave up 3 bases and J gave up 6 bases; unmatched junction bases: 12. The germline CDR1 and CDR2 sequences are KGHDR and SFDVKD. The CDR3 sequence: CATSDGATGLEDGYTF. The CDR3 DNA sequence: TGTGCCACCAGTGATGGCGCGACAGGGCTTGAGGATGGCTACACCTTC.

The V and J genes are TRBV30 and TRBJ1-1; D is unresolved. The CDR3 spans 13 residues. V was shortened by 0 bases and J by 5 bases, with 10 bases between the two germline ends. CDR1 and CDR2 from the germline V gene are GTSNPN and SVGIG (reference sequence). As DNA, the CDR3 is TGTGCCTGGAGTGTACAGACGGGAACTGAAGCTTTCTTT. Its translation is CAWSVQTGTEAFF.